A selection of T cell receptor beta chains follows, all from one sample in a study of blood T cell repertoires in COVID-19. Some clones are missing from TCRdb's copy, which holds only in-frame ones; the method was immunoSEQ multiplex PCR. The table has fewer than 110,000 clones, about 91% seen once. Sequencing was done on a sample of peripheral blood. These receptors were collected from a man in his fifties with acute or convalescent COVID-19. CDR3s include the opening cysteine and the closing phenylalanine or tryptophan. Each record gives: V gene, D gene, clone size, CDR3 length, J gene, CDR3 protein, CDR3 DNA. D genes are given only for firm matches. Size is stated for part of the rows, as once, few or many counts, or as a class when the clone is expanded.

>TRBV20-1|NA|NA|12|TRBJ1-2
CSASLVRGRYTF
TGCAGTGCTAGTTTGGTCAGGGGCCGCTACACCTTC
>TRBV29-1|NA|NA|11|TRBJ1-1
CSAGTGTEAFF
TGCAGCGCGGGGACGGGGACTGAAGCTTTCTTT
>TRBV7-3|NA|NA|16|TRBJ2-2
CASSLRPQGNTGELFF
TGTGCCAGCAGCTTACGCCCACAGGGTAACACCGGGGAGCTGTTTTTT
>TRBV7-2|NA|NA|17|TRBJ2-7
CASSSIRLAGADYEQYF
TGTGCCAGCAGCTCCATCCGTCTCGCGGGGGCGGACTACGAGCAGTACTTC
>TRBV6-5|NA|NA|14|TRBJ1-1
CASSLRQTNTEAFF
TGTGCCAGCAGTTTAAGACAGACGAACACTGAAGCTTTCTTT
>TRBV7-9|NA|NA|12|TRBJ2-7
CASSSLADEQYF
TGTGCCAGCAGCTCCCTAGCCGACGAGCAGTACTTC
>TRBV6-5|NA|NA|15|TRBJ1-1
CASRSPPQGNPEAFF
TGTGCCAGCAGATCCCCTCCACAGGGTAACCCTGAAGCTTTCTTT
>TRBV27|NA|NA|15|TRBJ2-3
CASSLSGVYTDTQYF
TGTGCCAGCAGTTTGTCCGGGGTTTACACAGATACGCAGTATTTT
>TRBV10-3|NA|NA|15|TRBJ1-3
CASSGGGRIGNTIYF
TGTGCCTCCTCCGGGGGGGGGAGGATTGGGAACACCATATATTTT
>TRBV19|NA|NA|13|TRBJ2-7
CASSIDAGNEQYF
TGTGCCAGTAGTATAGATGCAGGGAATGAGCAGTACTTC
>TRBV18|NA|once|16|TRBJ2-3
CASSLGLTRDTDTQYF
TGTGCCAGCTCACTGGGGCTGACACGAGACACAGATACGCAGTATTTT
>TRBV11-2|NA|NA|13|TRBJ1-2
CASSLEGARGYTF
TGTGCCAGCAGCTTAGAGGGGGCGAGGGGCTACACCTTC
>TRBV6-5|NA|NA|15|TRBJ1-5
CASSYNGLSNQPQHF
TGTGCCAGCAGTTACAACGGACTTAGCAATCAGCCCCAGCATTTT
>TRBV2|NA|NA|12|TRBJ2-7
CASSVITYEQYF
TGTGCCAGCAGCGTTATAACCTACGAGCAGTACTTC
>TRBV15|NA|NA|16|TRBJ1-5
CATSRGGENSNQPQHF
TGTGCCACCAGCAGAGGGGGGGAAAATAGCAATCAGCCCCAGCATTTT
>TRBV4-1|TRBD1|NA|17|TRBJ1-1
CASSPTGQGALNTEAFF
TGCGCCAGCAGCCCCACGGGACAGGGGGCTTTGAACACTGAAGCTTTCTTT
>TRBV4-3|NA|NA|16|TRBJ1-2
CASSHTEGLANYGYTF
TGCGCCAGCAGCCACACCGAGGGCCTGGCTAACTATGGCTACACCTTC
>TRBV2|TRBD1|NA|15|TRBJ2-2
CASSEGGQGNGELFF
TGTGCCAGCAGTGAAGGGGGACAGGGGAACGGGGAGCTGTTTTTT
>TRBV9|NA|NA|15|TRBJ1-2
CASSASLREAYGYTF
TGTGCCAGCAGCGCATCTTTAAGGGAGGCCTATGGCTACACCTTC
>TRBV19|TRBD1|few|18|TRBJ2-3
CASSITGPRTGVTDTQYF
TGTGCCAGTAGTATTACCGGGCCCAGGACAGGGGTAACAGATACGCAGTATTTT
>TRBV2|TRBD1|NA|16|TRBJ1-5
CASSEEPGQGYQPQHF
TGTGCCAGCAGTGAAGAGCCGGGACAGGGGTATCAGCCCCAGCATTTT
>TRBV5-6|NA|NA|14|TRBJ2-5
CASSLVSGEETQYF
TGTGCCAGCAGCTTAGTGTCAGGGGAAGAGACCCAGTACTTC
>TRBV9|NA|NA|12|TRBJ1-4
CASSVEEGVLFF
TGTGCCAGCAGCGTAGAAGAGGGTGTACTGTTTTTT
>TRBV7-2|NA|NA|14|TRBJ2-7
CASSLLTRLREQYF
TGTGCCAGCAGCTTACTGACTAGATTGCGCGAGCAGTACTTC
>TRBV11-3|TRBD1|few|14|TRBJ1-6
CASSQTGNNSPLHF
TGTGCCAGCAGCCAGACAGGGAATAATTCACCCCTCCACTTT
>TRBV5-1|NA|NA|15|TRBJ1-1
CASREGPILNTEAFF
TGCGCCAGCAGGGAGGGGCCGATATTGAACACTGAAGCTTTCTTT
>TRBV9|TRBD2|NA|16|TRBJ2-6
CASSPGGGSGANVLTF
TGTGCCAGCAGCCCGGGAGGGGGCTCTGGGGCCAACGTCCTGACTTTC
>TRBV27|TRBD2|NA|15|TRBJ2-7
CASSAAGGGSYEQYF
TGTGCCAGCAGTGCCGCCGGCGGGGGTAGCTACGAGCAGTACTTC
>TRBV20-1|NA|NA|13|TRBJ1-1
CSASGQGNTEAFF
TGCAGTGCTAGTGGGCAGGGTAACACTGAAGCTTTCTTT
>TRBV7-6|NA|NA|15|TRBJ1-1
CASSFVPPGNTEAFF
TGTGCCAGCAGCTTCGTCCCCCCCGGGAACACTGAAGCTTTCTTT
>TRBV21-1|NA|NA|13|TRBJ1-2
CASQSDGFYGYTF
TGTGCCAGCCAGAGCGACGGCTTCTATGGCTACACCTTC
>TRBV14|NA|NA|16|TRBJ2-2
CASSRVKTPSSGELFF
TGTGCCAGCAGCCGGGTCAAGACTCCCTCGAGCGGGGAGCTGTTTTTT
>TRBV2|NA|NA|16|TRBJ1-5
CASSEEAGSFNQPQHF
TGTGCCAGCAGTGAAGAGGCGGGGTCCTTCAATCAGCCCCAGCATTTT
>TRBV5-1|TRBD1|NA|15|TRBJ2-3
CASSRTGARTDTQYF
TGCGCCAGCAGCAGGACAGGGGCTCGCACAGATACGCAGTATTTT
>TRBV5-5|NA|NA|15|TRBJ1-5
CASSSGTISNQPQHF
TGTGCCAGCAGCTCGGGGACAATTAGCAATCAGCCCCAGCATTTT
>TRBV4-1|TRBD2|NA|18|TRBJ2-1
CASSPEASGGLEGNEQFF
TGCGCCAGCAGCCCTGAGGCTAGCGGGGGGTTAGAGGGAAATGAGCAGTTCTTC
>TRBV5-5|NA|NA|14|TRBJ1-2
CASSLDEVVHGYTF
TGTGCCAGCAGCTTGGATGAGGTCGTCCATGGCTACACCTTC
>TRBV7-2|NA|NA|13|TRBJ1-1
CASSRRSNTEAFF
TGTGCCAGCAGCCGCAGATCGAACACTGAAGCTTTCTTT
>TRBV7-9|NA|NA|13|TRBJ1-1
CASRDRLNTEAFF
TGTGCCAGCAGGGACAGATTGAACACTGAAGCTTTCTTT
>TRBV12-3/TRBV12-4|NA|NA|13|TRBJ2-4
CASSLAVDKQRNF
TGTGCCAGCAGTTTAGCGGTAGACAAGCAGAGAAACTTC
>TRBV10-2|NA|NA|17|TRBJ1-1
CASSLLFSGTPGAEAFF
TGCGCCAGCAGCCTATTGTTCTCCGGGACACCTGGGGCTGAAGCTTTCTTT
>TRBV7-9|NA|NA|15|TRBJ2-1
CASSGGTAFLYEQFF
TGTGCCAGCAGCGGCGGGACAGCTTTTCTCTATGAGCAGTTCTTC
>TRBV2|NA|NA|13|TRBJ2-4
CASSDGTGPIQYF
TGTGCCAGCAGTGACGGAACAGGGCCCATTCAGTACTTC
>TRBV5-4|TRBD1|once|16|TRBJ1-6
CASSSGTGGNNSPLHF
TGTGCCAGCAGCTCCGGGACAGGGGGAAATAATTCACCCCTCCACTTT
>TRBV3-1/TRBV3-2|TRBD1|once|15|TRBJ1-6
CASSPRTGVSSPLHF
TGTGCCAGCAGCCCCAGGACAGGGGTAAGCTCACCCCTCCACTTT
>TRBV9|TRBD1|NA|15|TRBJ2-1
CASSAPDRAWGEQFF
TGTGCCAGCAGCGCCCCGGACAGGGCTTGGGGTGAGCAGTTCTTC
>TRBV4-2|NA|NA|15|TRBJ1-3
CASSQGQNSGNTIYF
TGTGCCAGCAGCCAAGGGCAAAACTCTGGAAACACCATATATTTT
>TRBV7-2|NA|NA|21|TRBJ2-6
CASSLAYLVGQANSGANVPTF
TGTGCCAGCAGCTTAGCGTATCTGGTTGGTCAGGCCAACTCTGGGGCCAACGTCCCGACTTTC
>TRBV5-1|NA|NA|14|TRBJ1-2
CASSLDPRNYGYTF
TGCGCCAGCAGCTTGGATCCGAGGAACTATGGCTACACCTTC
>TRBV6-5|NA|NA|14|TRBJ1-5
CASTYGTLNQPQHF
TGTGCCAGCACCTATGGGACTCTTAATCAGCCCCAGCATTTT
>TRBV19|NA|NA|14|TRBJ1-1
CASSINRVNTEAFF
TGTGCCAGTAGTATAAACAGAGTGAACACTGAAGCTTTCTTT
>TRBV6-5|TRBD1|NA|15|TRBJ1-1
CASSYTGTGGFEAFF
TGTGCCAGCAGTTATACGGGGACAGGGGGCTTTGAAGCTTTCTTT
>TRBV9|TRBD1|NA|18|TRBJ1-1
CASSVPKTGGVMNTEAFF
TGTGCCAGCAGCGTTCCCAAAACAGGGGGGGTCATGAACACTGAAGCTTTCTTT
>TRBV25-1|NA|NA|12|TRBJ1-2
CASRRGGSGYTF
TGTGCCAGCAGGAGGGGGGGCTCTGGCTACACCTTC
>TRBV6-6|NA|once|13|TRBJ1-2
CASSYTTSSGYTF
TGTGCCAGCAGTTACACCACGTCGAGCGGCTACACCTTC